The clone carrying this TCR beta chain showed up many times. Its matching antigen is unknown. TCRbeta library construction was performed incorporating unique molecular identifiers. TCRdb passed the PCR reads through MiXCR, listing each CDR3 protein once. The repertoire holds about 500,000 distinct CDR3 sequences, with 9.5% to 12% as singletons. This sample stems from a study of T-cell reconstitution after alpha-beta-depleted transplantation in children. This CDR3 contains 11 residues. Per the germline V gene, CDR1 is DFQATT and CDR2 is SNEGSKA (reference sequence). V lost 1 base to trimming and J lost 2 bases, with 2 bases between them. The study's findings and limits: A year had passed since transplant, and T-cell counts and diversity by then came mostly from newly produced T cells.

The sample here was PBMCs, mostly from graft donor cells, taken 180 days after TCRalphabeta/CD19-depleted stem cell transplant. The rearrangement joins TRBV20-1 to TRBJ1-1; D call uncertain. This clonotype was sampled from a female patient between 2 and 10 years old who had a stem cell transplant for aplastic anemia, so the T cells may come from the graft donor. The chain's CDR3 is CSARANTEAFF. CDR3 nucleotides: TGCAGTGCTAGAGCCAACACTGAAGCTTTCTTT.